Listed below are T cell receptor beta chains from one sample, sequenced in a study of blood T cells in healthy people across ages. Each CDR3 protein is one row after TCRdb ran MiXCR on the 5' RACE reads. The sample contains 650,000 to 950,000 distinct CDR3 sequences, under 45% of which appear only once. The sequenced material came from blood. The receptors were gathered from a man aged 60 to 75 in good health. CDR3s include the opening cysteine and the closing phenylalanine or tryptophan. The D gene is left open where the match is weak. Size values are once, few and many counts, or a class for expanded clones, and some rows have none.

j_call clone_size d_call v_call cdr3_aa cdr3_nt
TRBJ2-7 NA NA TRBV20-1 CSAPKSDGNSYEQYF TGCAGTGCCCCGAAATCGGACGGGAACTCCTACGAGCAGTACTTC
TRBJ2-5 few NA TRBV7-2 CASSPLAEQETQYF TGTGCCAGCAGCCCTTTGGCGGAACAAGAGACCCAGTACTTC
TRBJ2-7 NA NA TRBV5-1 CASSFAQGFTYNEQYF TGCGCCAGCAGCTTTGCCCAGGGGTTCACCTACAATGAGCAGTACTTC
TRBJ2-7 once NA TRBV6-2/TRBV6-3 CASSYLQGRRSYEQYF TGTGCCAGCAGTTATTTACAGGGCCGGCGATCCTACGAGCAGTACTTC
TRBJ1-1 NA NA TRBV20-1 CSARTGLWNTEAFF TGCAGTGCTAGGACGGGGCTATGGAACACTGAAGCTTTCTTT
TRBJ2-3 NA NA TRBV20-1 CSASVGRDTDTQYF TGCAGTGCTAGCGTAGGCAGGGACACAGATACGCAGTATTTT
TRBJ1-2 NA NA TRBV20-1 CSAAYGTSYGYTF TGCAGTGCTGCCTACGGGACCTCCTATGGCTACACCTTC
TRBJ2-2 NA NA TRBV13 CASSLAGETNTGELFF TGTGCCAGCAGCTTAGCCGGAGAAACGAACACCGGGGAGCTGTTTTTT
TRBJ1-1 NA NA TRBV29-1 CSVGGVLMNTEAFF TGCAGCGTTGGGGGGGTGCTCATGAACACTGAAGCTTTCTTT
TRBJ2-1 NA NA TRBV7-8 CASSLDRWVNEQFF TGTGCCAGCAGCTTAGATAGGTGGGTGAATGAGCAGTTCTTC
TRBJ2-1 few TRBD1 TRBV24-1 CATSETDRAYDNEQFF TGTGCCACCAGCGAGACAGACAGGGCCTACGACAATGAGCAGTTCTTC
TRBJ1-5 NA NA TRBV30 CAWSVRLGQPQHF TGTGCCTGGAGTGTACGATTAGGTCAGCCCCAGCATTTT
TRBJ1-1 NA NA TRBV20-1 CSARAGTQGEAFF TGCAGTGCTAGAGCGGGCACCCAGGGTGAAGCTTTCTTT
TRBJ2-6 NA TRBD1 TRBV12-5 CASGTDRVGANVLTF TGTGCTAGTGGGACCGACAGGGTTGGGGCCAACGTCCTGACTTTC
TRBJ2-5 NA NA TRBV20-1 CSTPPASQETQYF TGCAGTACACCGCCGGCCTCTCAAGAGACCCAGTACTTC
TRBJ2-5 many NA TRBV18 CASSPPGRHEEQYF TGTGCCAGCTCACCCCCGGGACGGCACGAGGAGCAGTACTTC